The 8 T cell receptor beta chains presented below share a single source sample, sequenced in a study of control samples from healthy donors and cancer patients (dated by TCRdb to 2020 to 2021). Library prep was done by the immunoSEQ multiplex PCR assay. In its TCRdb copy, this immuneACCESS table keeps in-frame sequences only and misses some clones. Where compared with another copy, unresolved V genes explain less than half of these, and the others have no known cause. In this sample the table shows some 140,000 clones, around 90% of which occur a single time. The top ten constitute around 10% of the sample. Source material: blood. These receptors were collected from a man under 40 in good health.

The gene calls are TRBV6-5 and TRBJ1-3; D uncertain. Germline assignment: CDR1 MNHEY and CDR2 SVGAGI. This CDR3 spans 15 amino acids. Trimming stripped 5 bases from V and 0 bases from J, with 11 bases between. CDR3 loop: CASSHKPDSGNTIYF. CDR3 sequence (DNA): TGTGCCAGCAGTCACAAGCCGGACTCTGGAAACACCATATATTTT.

This clone came up a few times. This chain connects TRBV19 to TRBJ1-5; maybe TRBD1 (6 bases). Germline V lookup: CDR1 LNHDA, CDR2 SQIVND (reference sequence). V dropped 9 bases and J dropped 1 base, with 10 bases sitting between them. The CDR3 spans 13 residues. The CDR3 nucleotides are TGTGCCAGCAGGGGAGGGAGCAATCAGCCCCAGCATTTT. This gives the protein CASRGGSNQPQHF.

The V call is TRBV29-1, the J call TRBJ2-1, with a weak D call TRBD1 (5 bases). V was shortened by 7 bases and J by 11 bases, with 12 bases between the two germline ends. Germline loops: CDR1 SQVTM, CDR2 ANQGSEA. The CDR3 loop spans 10 amino acids. CDR3 region: CSGLTEQQFF. The CDR3 DNA reads TGCAGCGGGCTGACAGAGCAGCAGTTCTTC.

The rearrangement joins TRBV6-5 to TRBJ2-5; D uncertain. Trimming removed 0 bases from V and 5 bases from J, with 7 bases in between. The germline V gene encodes CDR1 MNHEY and CDR2 SVGAGI. The CDR3 runs 13 residues. CDR3 loop: CASSYSPLETQYF. CDR3 nucleotides: TGTGCCAGCAGTTACTCCCCTTTGGAGACCCAGTACTTC.

The V and J genes are TRBV28 and TRBJ1-2, with 7 nucleotides matching TRBD1. The CDR3 runs 16 residues. The V segment lost 2 bases and the J segment 6 bases; nucleotides outside the gene matches: 12. Per germline, CDR1 MDHEN and CDR2 SYDVKM. DNA of the CDR3: TGTGCCAGCAGTTTAGACAGGGAAGGGGCCTTGCATGGCTACACCTTC. It translates to CASSLDREGALHGYTF.

The rearrangement links TRBV28 to TRBJ2-6; 7 bases match TRBD1. V gave up 6 bases and J gave up 1 base; unmatched junction bases: 3. The CDR3 is 15 amino acids. CDR1 and CDR2 from the germline V gene are MDHEN and SYDVKM. The chain's CDR3 is CASSEQGSGANVLTF. DNA for the CDR3: TGTGCCAGCAGCGAACAGGGGTCTGGGGCCAACGTCCTGACTTTC. Using reference TRBV28 and TRBJ2-6 for the parts outside the CDR3, the full variable domain is DVKVTQSSRYLVKRTGEKVFLECVQDMDHENMFWYRQDPGLGLRLIYFSYDVKMKEKGDIPEGYSVSREKKERFSLILESASTNQTSMYLCASSEQGSGANVLTFGAGSRLTVL.

The chain joins TRBV27 to TRBJ1-5, with D hard to call. The ends were cut back, 0 bases at V and 0 bases at J, with 15 bases in the middle. Germline CDR1 reads MNHEY; CDR2 reads SMNVEV (reference sequence). The CDR3 totals 18 residues. CDR3 DNA: TGTGCCAGCAGTTTATCAACCCCGAAGGCGTATAGCAATCAGCCCCAGCATTTT. Amino acids: CASSLSTPKAYSNQPQHF.

This clone was picked up one time. The chain recombines TRBV30 with TRBJ1-1; D unresolved. V dropped 8 bases and J dropped 0 bases, with 28 bases sitting between them. In germline, CDR1 is GTSNPN, CDR2 SVGIG (reference sequence). There are 18 residues in the CDR3. The CDR3 reads CARDPADQRMHMNTEAFF. In DNA form, the CDR3 reads TGTGCCCGGGATCCGGCGGATCAAAGAATGCACATGAACACTGAAGCTTTCTTT.